This T cell receptor beta chain comes out of a study of prognosis after radiotherapy for stage I lung cancer. The overall study: There were some 13 patients with newly diagnosed primary stage I lung tumors and five patients with oligometastatic NSCLC after surgical resection of the primary tumor. Squamous cell carcinoma was diagnosed in roughly seven patients and adenocarcinoma in some 11.

Germline values: CDR1 MNHEY, CDR2 SVGAGI. This CDR3 has 14 residues. J was trimmed by 9 bases and V by 7 bases; bases with no gene match: 9. On this clonotype itself: A read error likely explains this, since a far larger clone differs by one base.

Two-round multiplex PCR amplified TCR beta CDR3 from genomic DNA. First-round PCR used primers specific to each TRBV and TRBJ gene. Universal primers featured in the second PCR round. Each CDR3 protein gets one entry after TCRdb re-called the multiplex PCR reads with MiXCR. The repertoire has 25,000 to 35,000 distinct CDR3 sequences, about 34% of them found once; the top ten carry roughly 34%. Blood draws of 5.5 to 7.5 milliliters of peripheral blood occurred at each of two time points. The sequencing used PBMCs, collected before or after stereotactic body radiation therapy (not recorded which). This clonotype originated in a donor older than 45 with non-small cell lung cancer. This chain joins TRBV6-5 and TRBJ2-1; 10 bases are a match to TRBD2. The chain's CDR3 is CASIELAGTSEQFF. The DNA for the CDR3 is TGTGCCAGCATCGAACTAGCGGGAACGTCTGAGCAGTTCTTC.